This is a list of T cell receptor beta chains from one sample in a study of blood T cell repertoires in COVID-19. Clones were read by immunoSEQ multiplex PCR, and TCRdb kept only the in-frame ones, dropping some. Of about 410,000 clones listed, around 91% were seen once; the top ten hold about 1.4%. Sequences were obtained from peripheral blood. The receptors stem from a woman in her thirties or forties with COVID-19, enrolled during active disease. Each CDR3 is given with its conserved first and last residue. A D gene is named only where the DNA matches it firmly. Rows give clone size only sometimes, using once, few, many, or a class for an expanded clone.

clone_size j_call v_call d_call cdr3_nt cdr3_aa
once TRBJ2-7 TRBV28 - TGTGCCAGCAGTTATGCAGGCACCAACTACGAGCAGTACTTC CASSYAGTNYEQYF
- TRBJ2-2 TRBV24-1 - TGTGCCACCAGTCGCAGGGAGAACACCGGGGAGCTGTTTTTT CATSRRENTGELFF
- TRBJ1-1 TRBV7-3 - TGTGCCAGCAGCTTAAATCAGGGAGGCATTGCTTTCTTT CASSLNQGGIAFF
- TRBJ1-6 TRBV27 - TGTGCCAGCAGTTTATCGCGGAGTTTAAATAATTCACCCCTCCACTTT CASSLSRSLNNSPLHF
- TRBJ1-4 TRBV28 - TGTGCCAGCAGTCCCCACACAGGGTCTAATGAAAAACTGTTTTTT CASSPHTGSNEKLFF
- TRBJ2-6 TRBV6-6 TRBD1 TGTGCCAGCAGTGGAACAGGGGCTGGGGCCAACGTCCTGACTTTC CASSGTGAGANVLTF
- TRBJ1-2 TRBV28 TRBD1 TGTGCCAGCGAAAAAAGGACAGGGGGCCAGGCTGGCTACACCTTC CASEKRTGGQAGYTF
- TRBJ1-2 TRBV4-3 TRBD1 TGCGCCAGCAGCCAAACCACAGGGGGTGGTTTAGACTATGGCTACACCTTC CASSQTTGGGLDYGYTF
- TRBJ2-3 TRBV27 TRBD1 TGTGCCAGCAGTCACACAGGGGACGTGCCAGATACGCAGTATTTT CASSHTGDVPDTQYF
- TRBJ2-3 TRBV4-2 - TGTGCCAGCAGCCCCCGGATAGCGGGCACAGATACGCAGTATTTT CASSPRIAGTDTQYF
- TRBJ2-4 TRBV19 - TGTGCCAGTAGTCCTCAGATAGCCAAAAACATTCAGTACTTC CASSPQIAKNIQYF
once TRBJ1-4 TRBV6-2/TRBV6-3 - TGTGCCAGCAGTTACATGGGCCGGAATGAAAAACTGTTTTTT CASSYMGRNEKLFF
- TRBJ2-1 TRBV6-5 - TGTGCCAGCAGTCGGACCGCCCCGGGATACAATGAGCAGTTCTTC CASSRTAPGYNEQFF
few TRBJ1-1 TRBV28 - TGTGCCAGCAGTTATCAGACCCAGGTGTCTGAAGCTTTCTTT CASSYQTQVSEAFF
- TRBJ1-2 TRBV6-6 - TGTGCCAGCAGCGGCGTGGTCCCGGCGGCAGGGGAAAAGGGGAGCTATGGCTACACCTTC CASSGVVPAAGEKGSYGYTF
few TRBJ1-5 TRBV10-3 TRBD1 TGTGCCATCAGTGAGTCGACAGGGCAGCCCCAGCATTTT CAISESTGQPQHF
- TRBJ1-2 TRBV28 TRBD1 TGTGCCAGCAGTTTCCCGAGGAGGGGGCAAGTTGGCTACACCTTC CASSFPRRGQVGYTF
once TRBJ2-7 TRBV18 TRBD1 TGTGCCAGCTGCTTGGGACAGGGGAATTACGAGCAGTACTTC CASCLGQGNYEQYF
- TRBJ2-7 TRBV18 - TGTGCCAGCTCACCTCTACGGGACACCTACGAGCAGTACTTC CASSPLRDTYEQYF
- TRBJ2-7 TRBV4-1 TRBD2 TGCGCCAGCAGCTACCGGCCCGGGGCTAGCGGGAGATACGAGCAGTACTTC CASSYRPGASGRYEQYF
- TRBJ2-2 TRBV6-5 - TGTGCCAGCACCAAGAGGTCCACCGGGGAGCTGTTTTTT CASTKRSTGELFF
- TRBJ2-5 TRBV4-1 - TGCGCCAGCAGCCAAGAACAACAGGGTCGGGAGACCCAGTACTTC CASSQEQQGRETQYF
- TRBJ1-2 TRBV10-3 TRBD1 TGTGCCATCAGTGTCCGACAGGGAAGTGTGAATGGCTACACCTTC CAISVRQGSVNGYTF
- TRBJ2-7 TRBV9 TRBD1 TGTGCCAGCAGCGCTACCGGGACAGGGACCTACGAGCAGTACTTC CASSATGTGTYEQYF
- TRBJ2-7 TRBV18 - TGTGCCAGCTCCCCCGTGAACAGGCCGAACTCCTACGAGCAGTACTTC CASSPVNRPNSYEQYF
- TRBJ2-2 TRBV6-5 TRBD2 TGTGCCAGCAGCCGACTAGCGGGAGCCGGGGAGCTGTTTTTT CASSRLAGAGELFF
once TRBJ1-2 TRBV6-1 TRBD1 TGTGCCAGCAGTGAGAGGGACAGGGTCCTTAACTATGGCTACACCTTC CASSERDRVLNYGYTF
- TRBJ2-2 TRBV28 - TGTGCCAGCAGTTTTGTCCTGCAGGGCTGGACCGGGGAGCTGTTTTTT CASSFVLQGWTGELFF
- TRBJ1-5 TRBV6-1 TRBD1 TGTGCCAGCAGTGGCGGACAGGGAGGTGGGAATCAGCCCCAGCATTTT CASSGGQGGGNQPQHF
- TRBJ1-1 TRBV7-3 - TGTGCCAGCAGCTTATCTCGGGAGAACACTGAAGCTTTCTTT CASSLSRENTEAFF
- TRBJ1-1 TRBV19 TRBD1 TGTGCCAGTAGTATCTTAGGACAGGGGAACACTGAAGCTTTCTTT CASSILGQGNTEAFF
- TRBJ1-1 TRBV28 - TGTGCCAGCAGTTTGAGCGCTTCTGAAGCTTTCTTT CASSLSASEAFF
- TRBJ2-3 TRBV15 - TGTGCCACCAGCGCGGGCCCGATCAGCACAGATACGCAGTATTTT CATSAGPISTDTQYF
- TRBJ1-2 TRBV3-1/TRBV3-2 - TGTGCCAGCAGCCCTCGGGAACGGGTATACTATGGCTACACCTTC CASSPRERVYYGYTF
- TRBJ1-5 TRBV5-1 - TGCGCCAGCAGGCCCGGGAGGGATAGCAATCAGCCCCAGCATTTT CASRPGRDSNQPQHF
- TRBJ1-2 TRBV18 TRBD1 TGTGCCAGCTCACCACAGGAGGGGGCGATTGCTGGCTACACCTTC CASSPQEGAIAGYTF
- TRBJ1-1 TRBV30 - TGTGCCTGGAGTGTACAAAGGGTGAGGGAGAACCCTGAAGCTTTCTTT CAWSVQRVRENPEAFF
- TRBJ2-3 TRBV6-5 TRBD2 TGTGCCAGCAGACGCGACCCTAGCGGAGATACGCAGTATTTT CASRRDPSGDTQYF
- TRBJ2-3 TRBV21-1 - TGTGCCAGCACCCCCCGGGCTAGCGGGGGGTTGTCAGATACGCAGTATTTT CASTPRASGGLSDTQYF
- TRBJ2-7 TRBV5-4 - TGTGCCAGCAGCTTGGCGGGACTCCCGAGGGAGCAGTACTTC CASSLAGLPREQYF
- TRBJ2-7 TRBV28 - TGTGCCAGCAGTTTCACGAGGCTGCGCGCCCTAGTCCACGAGCAGTACTTC CASSFTRLRALVHEQYF
- TRBJ2-3 TRBV27 TRBD2 TGTGCCAGCAGTCCGACTAGCGGGAGAACAGATACGCAGTATTTT CASSPTSGRTDTQYF
- TRBJ2-1 TRBV5-1 TRBD2 TGCGCCAGCAGCAGTACCGGGACTAGCGAAGCTAATGAGCAGTTCTTC CASSSTGTSEANEQFF
- TRBJ2-1 TRBV3-1/TRBV3-2 - TGTGCCAGCAGCCAAGCCCGGGAGTACCATGAGCAGTTCTTC CASSQAREYHEQFF
- TRBJ1-2 TRBV15 TRBD1 TGTGCCACCAGCAGGGGATCCGGGACAGCAACTAACTATGGCTACACCTTC CATSRGSGTATNYGYTF
- TRBJ1-2 TRBV5-1 - TGCGCCAGCAGCTTGACAGTAAACGAGTATGGCTACACCTTC CASSLTVNEYGYTF
- TRBJ1-3 TRBV27 TRBD1 TGTGCCAGCAGTGCCAAGACAGGGGCTGGAAACACCATATATTTT CASSAKTGAGNTIYF
few TRBJ1-1 TRBV5-1 - TGCGCCAGCAGCTTGGATACGAGCCGGGGCACTGAAGCTTTCTTT CASSLDTSRGTEAFF
- TRBJ1-5 TRBV19 - TGTGCCAGTAGTAAAGGACAGCTTAGCAATCAGCCCCAGCATTTT CASSKGQLSNQPQHF